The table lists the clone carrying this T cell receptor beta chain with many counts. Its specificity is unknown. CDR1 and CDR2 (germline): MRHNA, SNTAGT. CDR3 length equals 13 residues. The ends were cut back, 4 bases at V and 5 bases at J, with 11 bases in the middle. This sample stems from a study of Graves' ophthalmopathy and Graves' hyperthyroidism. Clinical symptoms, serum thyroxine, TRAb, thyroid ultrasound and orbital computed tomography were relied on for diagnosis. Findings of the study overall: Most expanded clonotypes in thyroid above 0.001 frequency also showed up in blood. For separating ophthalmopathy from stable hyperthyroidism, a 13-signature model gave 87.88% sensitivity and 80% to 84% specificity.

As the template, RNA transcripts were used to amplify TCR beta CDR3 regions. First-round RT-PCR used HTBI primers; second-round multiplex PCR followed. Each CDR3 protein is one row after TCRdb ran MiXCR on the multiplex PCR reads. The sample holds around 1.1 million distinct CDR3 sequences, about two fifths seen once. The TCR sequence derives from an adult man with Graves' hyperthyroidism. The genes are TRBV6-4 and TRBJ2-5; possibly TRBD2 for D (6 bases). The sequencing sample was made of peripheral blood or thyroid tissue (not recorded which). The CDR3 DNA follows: TGTGCCAGCAGTGTGGAGGCGGGGGAGACCCAGTACTTC. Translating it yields CASSVEAGETQYF.